This T cell receptor beta chain stems from a study of cytomegalovirus exposure and HLA in healthy donors. Study-level findings and limits: Later, TCR association rates were found to vary by HLA locus, highest for DRB1 and lowest for HLA-C. Being indistinguishable, some V segments were excluded, TRBV6-2 and TRBV6-3 among them. Presence/absence analyses assumed roughly uniform sequencing depth across donors.

The study sampled nominally healthy donors, though unrecorded immune exposures were likely. This clone was seen just once. Its antigen remains unknown. PCR was performed using 60 Vbeta and 13 Jbeta primers. The repertoire was sequenced with immunoSEQ multiplex PCR; TCRdb's copy has only in-frame clones and lacks some. Of over 130,000 clones in the sample, more than 75% are singletons; the top ten hold 1.5% to 2%. Germline V gives CDR1 MDHEN, CDR2 SYDVKM. Trimming took 4 bases from V and 2 from J, leaving 12 bases between them. CDR3 length: 14 amino acids. The rearrangement uses TRBV28 and TRBJ2-7; D unclear. This receptor was taken from a man aged 35 to 55 in good health and CMV-seronegative. Sequencing was done on a sample of PBMCs. The DNA of the CDR3 is TGTGCCAGCAGTTCCCCACAATCAACCTACGAGCAGTACTTC. Its protein is CASSSPQSTYEQYF.